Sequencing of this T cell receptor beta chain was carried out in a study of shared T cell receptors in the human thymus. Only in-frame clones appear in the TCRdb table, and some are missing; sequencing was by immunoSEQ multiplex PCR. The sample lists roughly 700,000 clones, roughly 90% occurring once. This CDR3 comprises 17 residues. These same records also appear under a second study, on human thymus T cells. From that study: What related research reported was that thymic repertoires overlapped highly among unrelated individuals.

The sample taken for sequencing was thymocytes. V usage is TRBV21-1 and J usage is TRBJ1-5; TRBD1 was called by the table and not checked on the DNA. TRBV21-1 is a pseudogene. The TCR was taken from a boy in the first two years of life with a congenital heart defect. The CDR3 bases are TGTGCCAGCAGCATCCGTCGGACAGGACTTCCCAATCAGCCCCAGCATTTT. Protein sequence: CASSIRRTGLPNQPQHF.